This T cell receptor beta chain originates from a study of sequential checkpoint blockade in melanoma. For the study at large: Randomization was 1:1 between first-line nivolumab→ipilimumab and ipilimumab→nivolumab. Maintenance nivolumab came after either treatment sequence.

The germline V gene has CDR1 SGDLS and CDR2 YYNGEE. The CDR3 sequence is 14 residues long. The ends lost 4 bases at V and 6 bases at J; junction bases unmatched: 7. Clones were sequenced by immunoSEQ multiplex PCR, and TCRdb holds only the in-frame ones, with some missing. The table has around 9,900 clones, approximately 25% seen once; the top ten hold about 10%. Documented treatment: randomized to nivolumab then ipilimumab (arm A) or the reverse (arm B). There are a few counts of this clone. This TCR derives from a human donor with melanoma. The chain employs TRBV9 and TRBJ1-5; 7 bases match TRBD1. The sample in question was tumor tissue (inferred from file names), obtained from a patient given nivolumab and ipilimumab in sequence. CDR3 DNA sequence: TGTGCCAGCAGCAATGACAGGGTGGGTCAGCCCCAGCATTTT. This sequence encodes CASSNDRVGQPQHF.